This section outlines one T cell receptor beta chain sequence together with its context. This CDR3 region has 13 residues. V shed 2 bases and J shed 7 bases, with 13 bases lying between them. Germline CDR1 SGHRS, CDR2 YFSETQ. This sample stems from a study of blood T cell repertoires in COVID-19. Across the whole study: The analysed material was cDNA or gDNA that came from T cells, B-cell-depleted T cells, or PBMCs.

Some clones are missing from TCRdb's copy, which holds only in-frame ones; the method was immunoSEQ multiplex PCR. There are 250,000 to 350,000 clones in the sample; 75% to 90% occur only once, and 2.1% lies in the top ten. The chain combines TRBV5-1 with TRBJ2-7; no firm D call. This TCR was sampled from a woman aged 25-40 years who had recovered from COVID-19. The sequencing sample was made of peripheral blood. This chain's CDR3 is CASSFPTPGEQYF. CDR3 in DNA: TGCGCCAGCAGCTTTCCTACCCCCGGGGAGCAGTACTTC.